This T cell receptor (beta chain) was recovered during a study of T cells after yellow fever vaccination. Study context: The fractions with low cell numbers were processed using SMART-Seq v4 Ultra Low Input.

Study outcomes and limitations: FACS-sorted repertoires might harbor abundant contaminating clonotypes from the bulk population.

This CDR3 contains 13 residues. V was cut by 6 bases and J by 4 bases, with 15 bases left in between. Germline CDR1 DFQATT, CDR2 SNEGSKA (reference sequence). This clonotype turned up a few times. The antigen remains unidentified. The study made its TCR cDNA through 5'RACE template switching. That step introduced a universal primer site along with UMIs. TCRdb reprocessed the 5' RACE reads with MiXCR, giving one entry per CDR3 protein. The sample has about 240,000 distinct CDR3 sequences, about 7% seen once; the top ten hold approximately 0.85%. Here the sequenced sample was CD4+ T cells sorted from PBMCs, taken 15 days after the yellow fever booster vaccination. The chain carries TRBV20-1 and TRBJ1-1; tentative D call: TRBD1 (5 bases). The sequence derives from a man aged 25 to 40 who received the YFV17D yellow fever vaccine. CDR3 residues: CSAAEQVTTEAFF. For the CDR3, the DNA is TGCAGTGCCGCGGAACAGGTTACCACTGAAGCTTTCTTT.